The rows below give T cell receptor beta chains drawn from one sample of a study of cytomegalovirus exposure and HLA in healthy donors. The data were produced by immunoSEQ multiplex PCR, yet TCRdb's version contains in-frame clones alone and is incomplete. The sample lists under 200,000 clones, around 83% seen once, with under 6.5% in the top ten. The sample taken for sequencing was PBMCs. The source of these receptors is a man between 50 and 59 years old in good health and CMV-seropositive. Both conserved end residues are part of each CDR3. A D gene is named only where the DNA matches it firmly. The size of a clone is reported for some rows only, either as once, few or many, or as a class for expanded clones.

v_call	j_call	d_call	clone_size	cdr3_aa	cdr3_nt
TRBV6-6	TRBJ1-1	-	-	CASSLGHGLEAFF	TGTGCCAGCAGTTTGGGACACGGATTGGAAGCTTTCTTT
TRBV27	TRBJ2-5	-	-	CASSSDYLQETQYF	TGTGCCAGCAGTTCTGACTACCTCCAAGAGACCCAGTACTTC
TRBV5-1	TRBJ2-2	TRBD1	-	CASSLTGVTGELFF	TGCGCCAGCAGCTTGACAGGGGTTACCGGGGAGCTGTTTTTT
TRBV27	TRBJ1-4	-	-	CASSRADRRNEKLFF	TGTGCCAGCAGCCGGGCAGACAGGCGGAATGAAAAACTGTTTTTT
TRBV7-9	TRBJ1-2	-	-	CASSAQSGTSGYTF	TGTGCCAGCAGCGCCCAATCCGGGACATCGGGCTACACCTTC
TRBV7-8	TRBJ2-1	TRBD1	-	CASSLARQGNEQFF	TGTGCCAGCAGCTTAGCGCGACAGGGTAATGAGCAGTTCTTC
TRBV7-6	TRBJ2-1	-	-	CASSYVSPGDYNEQFF	TGTGCCAGCAGCTACGTTTCACCCGGGGACTACAATGAGCAGTTCTTC
TRBV30	TRBJ2-1	TRBD2	-	CAWSQPGLALF	TGTGCCTGGAGTCAACCGGGACTAGCGCTCTTC
TRBV19	TRBJ1-4	-	-	CASSMGGPRTEKLFF	TGTGCCAGTAGTATGGGGGGGCCCAGGACTGAAAAACTGTTTTTT
TRBV19	TRBJ2-2	-	-	CASSMKATGSGELFF	TGTGCCAGTAGTATGAAAGCGACAGGTTCCGGGGAGCTGTTTTTT
TRBV7-3	TRBJ2-5	-	-	CASSLINQETQYF	TGTGCCAGCAGCCTAATAAACCAAGAGACCCAGTACTTC
TRBV9	TRBJ2-7	-	-	CASSARDSPRYEQYF	TGTGCCAGCAGCGCGCGGGACTCCCCCCGGTACGAGCAGTACTTC
TRBV11-3	TRBJ2-1	-	once	CASSLADYNEQFF	TGTGCCAGCAGCTTGGCCGACTACAATGAGCAGTTCTTC
TRBV6-6	TRBJ2-2	TRBD2	once	CASSLTSGLTGELFF	TGTGCCAGCAGCCTAACTAGCGGGTTGACCGGGGAGCTGTTTTTT
TRBV7-9	TRBJ2-1	-	-	CASSLPTTTPNNEQFF	TGTGCCAGCAGCTTACCTACGACTACGCCAAACAATGAGCAGTTCTTC
TRBV5-6	TRBJ1-1	-	few	CASSSIQMNTEAFF	TGTGCCAGCAGCTCCATTCAAATGAACACTGAAGCTTTCTTT
TRBV11-3	TRBJ1-5	TRBD1	-	CASSLRQGSQPQHF	TGTGCCAGCAGCCTCCGACAGGGCAGTCAGCCCCAGCATTTT
TRBV25-1	TRBJ2-3	-	once	CASTTLADTQYF	TGTGCCAGCACGACTCTTGCAGATACGCAGTATTTT
TRBV5-1	TRBJ2-1	TRBD2	-	CASSTLAGGNNEQFF	TGCGCCAGCAGCACTCTAGCGGGAGGGAACAATGAGCAGTTCTTC
TRBV9	TRBJ2-7	TRBD2	-	CASSPQSGEGDEQYF	TGTGCCAGCAGCCCCCAAAGCGGGGAAGGCGACGAGCAGTACTTC
TRBV5-6	TRBJ2-7	TRBD1	few	CASSPMGQLSYEQYF	TGTGCCAGCAGCCCGATGGGACAGCTCTCCTACGAGCAGTACTTC
TRBV27	TRBJ2-7	TRBD1	-	CASGYRGQGDEQYF	TGTGCCAGCGGGTACAGGGGGCAAGGCGACGAGCAGTACTTC
TRBV5-6	TRBJ2-1	-	-	CASSWTGRSSYNEQFF	TGTGCCAGCAGCTGGACTGGGCGAAGCTCCTACAATGAGCAGTTCTTC
TRBV6-5	TRBJ1-1	TRBD1	-	CASRRDRESTEAFF	TGTGCCAGCAGACGGGACAGGGAAAGCACTGAAGCTTTCTTT
TRBV20-1	TRBJ2-1	-	-	CSAPSGLEQFF	TGCAGTGCTCCCTCCGGTTTAGAGCAGTTCTTC
TRBV18	TRBJ2-3	TRBD1	-	CASSRGTGERVDTQYF	TGTGCCAGCTCACGGGGGACAGGAGAACGGGTTGATACGCAGTATTTT
TRBV5-6	TRBJ2-1	TRBD2	-	CASSTSDYNEQFF	TGTGCCAGCAGTACTAGCGATTACAATGAGCAGTTCTTC
TRBV5-1	TRBJ2-7	-	-	CASSLSGGEQYF	TGCGCCAGCAGCTTATCCGGGGGCGAGCAGTACTTC
TRBV5-1	TRBJ2-3	-	-	CASSSPGSSTDTQYF	TGCGCCAGCAGCTCCCCGGGATCTTCCACAGATACGCAGTATTTT
TRBV25-1	TRBJ2-1	-	-	CASSHPTPPGKEQFF	TGTGCCAGCAGCCACCCCACCCCCCCGGGGAAGGAGCAGTTCTTC
TRBV7-9	TRBJ1-4	-	-	CASSFRATNEKLFF	TGTGCCAGCAGCTTCCGTGCAACTAATGAAAAACTGTTTTTT
TRBV29-1	TRBJ1-4	-	-	CSVIGVSNEKLFF	TGCAGCGTGATAGGAGTCTCTAATGAAAAACTGTTTTTT
TRBV4-1	TRBJ1-2	TRBD1	-	CASSQTTGTDYGYTF	TGCGCCAGCAGCCAAACAACCGGGACAGACTATGGCTACACCTTC
TRBV9	TRBJ2-7	-	-	CASSVGGSPGGYEQYF	TGTGCCAGCAGCGTAGGTGGGTCTCCTGGCGGGTACGAGCAGTACTTC
TRBV7-9	TRBJ2-3	TRBD2	once	CASSLSTSGNPQYF	TGTGCCAGCAGCTTAAGTACTAGCGGGAATCCGCAGTATTTT
TRBV6-5	TRBJ1-6	-	-	CASSYSLQGNSPLHF	TGTGCCAGCAGTTACTCGCTACAGGGAAATTCACCCCTCCACTTT
TRBV7-8	TRBJ1-5	TRBD1	-	CASSLTGGVGNQPQHF	TGTGCCAGCAGCTTAACAGGGGGCGTTGGCAATCAGCCCCAGCATTTT
TRBV19	TRBJ1-2	-	medium-sized	CASTLGGADGYTF	TGTGCCAGTACCCTCGGTGGGGCGGATGGCTACACCTTC
TRBV14	TRBJ2-5	-	-	CASSRDSRSVQTQYF	TGTGCCAGCAGCCGGGACTCCCGAAGTGTGCAGACCCAGTACTTC
TRBV9	TRBJ2-5	-	-	CASSVPGSGPQETQYF	TGTGCCAGCAGCGTCCCCGGGTCAGGGCCGCAAGAGACCCAGTACTTC
TRBV5-6	TRBJ1-1	-	-	CASSGGIMNTEAFF	TGTGCCAGCAGCGGGGGGATAATGAACACTGAAGCTTTCTTT
TRBV5-8	TRBJ1-4	TRBD1	once	CASSQGLTGNAEKLFF	TGTGCCAGCAGCCAGGGGCTGACAGGGAACGCTGAAAAACTGTTTTTT
TRBV19	TRBJ1-6	TRBD1	-	CASRDRGRSPLHF	TGTGCCAGCCGGGACAGGGGGAGATCACCCCTCCACTTT
TRBV18	TRBJ1-1	TRBD1	-	CASSPQGAPDTEAFF	TGTGCCAGCTCACCACAGGGGGCGCCGGACACTGAAGCTTTCTTT
TRBV5-6	TRBJ1-1	TRBD1	-	CASSSYGQGRLNTEAFF	TGTGCCAGCAGCTCCTACGGACAGGGCCGCTTGAACACTGAAGCTTTCTTT
TRBV25-1	TRBJ2-2	-	few	CASSEARVAGELFF	TGTGCCAGCAGTGAGGCCCGGGTCGCCGGGGAGCTGTTTTTT
TRBV27	TRBJ2-2	TRBD2	-	CASSLEGGGRAGELFF	TGTGCCAGCAGTCTCGAGGGGGGCGGGAGGGCCGGGGAGCTGTTTTTT
TRBV2	TRBJ1-5	-	-	CASSEINNQPQHF	TGTGCCAGCAGTGAAATCAATAATCAGCCCCAGCATTTT
TRBV6-1	TRBJ1-4	-	-	CASSESRARTVF	TGTGCCAGCAGTGAGAGCAGGGCCAGAACTGTTTTT